The T cell receptor beta chain under discussion was sequenced for a study of patients and donors after allogeneic stem cell transplantation. Germline CDR1 SGHVS, CDR2 FQNEAQ. This CDR3 comprises 15 residues. Deletions cut 1 base from V and 3 bases from J, with 12 bases between. From the RT-PCR reads, TCRdb called clonotypes with MiXCR, one entry per CDR3 protein. The sample lists fewer than 15,000 distinct CDR3 sequences, less than 25% seen once, with approximately 51% in the top ten. This clonotype was seen repeatedly, ten times or more. The receptor comes from a human donor who was either an allogeneic HSCT recipient or a stem cell or donor lymphocyte infusion donor (not recorded which). It is not recorded whose cells these are; they may come from a transplant donor. Sample: blood, either unsorted or a sorted T cell fraction (not recorded which). V gene TRBV7-8 combines with J gene TRBJ1-2; unclear D gene. The CDR3 loop reads CASSLDGPTYYGYTF. For the CDR3, the DNA is TGTGCCAGCAGCTTAGATGGGCCAACATACTATGGCTACACCTTC.